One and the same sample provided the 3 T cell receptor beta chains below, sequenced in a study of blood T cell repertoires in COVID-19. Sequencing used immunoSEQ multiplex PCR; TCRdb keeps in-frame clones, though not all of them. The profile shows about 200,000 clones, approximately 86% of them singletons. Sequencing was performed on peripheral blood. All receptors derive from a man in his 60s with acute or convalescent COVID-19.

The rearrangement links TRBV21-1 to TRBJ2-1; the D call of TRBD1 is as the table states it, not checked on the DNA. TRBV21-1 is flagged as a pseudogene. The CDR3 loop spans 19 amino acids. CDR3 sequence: CASSQTTGDPGRSYNEQFF. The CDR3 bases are TGTGCCAGCAGCCAGACGACAGGTGACCCGGGACGCTCCTACAATGAGCAGTTCTTC.

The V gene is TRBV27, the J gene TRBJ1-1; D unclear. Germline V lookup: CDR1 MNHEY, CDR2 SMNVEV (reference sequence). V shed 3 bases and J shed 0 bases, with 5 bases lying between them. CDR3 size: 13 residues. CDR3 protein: CASSFGLNTEAFF. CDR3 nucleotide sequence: TGTGCCAGCAGTTTTGGGCTGAACACTGAAGCTTTCTTT.

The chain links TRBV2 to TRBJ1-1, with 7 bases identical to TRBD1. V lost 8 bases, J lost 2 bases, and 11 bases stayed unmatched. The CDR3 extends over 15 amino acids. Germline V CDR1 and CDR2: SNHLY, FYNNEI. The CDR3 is CASAGQGVINTEAFF. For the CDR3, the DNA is TGTGCCAGCGCGGGGCAGGGGGTAATCAACACTGAAGCTTTCTTT.